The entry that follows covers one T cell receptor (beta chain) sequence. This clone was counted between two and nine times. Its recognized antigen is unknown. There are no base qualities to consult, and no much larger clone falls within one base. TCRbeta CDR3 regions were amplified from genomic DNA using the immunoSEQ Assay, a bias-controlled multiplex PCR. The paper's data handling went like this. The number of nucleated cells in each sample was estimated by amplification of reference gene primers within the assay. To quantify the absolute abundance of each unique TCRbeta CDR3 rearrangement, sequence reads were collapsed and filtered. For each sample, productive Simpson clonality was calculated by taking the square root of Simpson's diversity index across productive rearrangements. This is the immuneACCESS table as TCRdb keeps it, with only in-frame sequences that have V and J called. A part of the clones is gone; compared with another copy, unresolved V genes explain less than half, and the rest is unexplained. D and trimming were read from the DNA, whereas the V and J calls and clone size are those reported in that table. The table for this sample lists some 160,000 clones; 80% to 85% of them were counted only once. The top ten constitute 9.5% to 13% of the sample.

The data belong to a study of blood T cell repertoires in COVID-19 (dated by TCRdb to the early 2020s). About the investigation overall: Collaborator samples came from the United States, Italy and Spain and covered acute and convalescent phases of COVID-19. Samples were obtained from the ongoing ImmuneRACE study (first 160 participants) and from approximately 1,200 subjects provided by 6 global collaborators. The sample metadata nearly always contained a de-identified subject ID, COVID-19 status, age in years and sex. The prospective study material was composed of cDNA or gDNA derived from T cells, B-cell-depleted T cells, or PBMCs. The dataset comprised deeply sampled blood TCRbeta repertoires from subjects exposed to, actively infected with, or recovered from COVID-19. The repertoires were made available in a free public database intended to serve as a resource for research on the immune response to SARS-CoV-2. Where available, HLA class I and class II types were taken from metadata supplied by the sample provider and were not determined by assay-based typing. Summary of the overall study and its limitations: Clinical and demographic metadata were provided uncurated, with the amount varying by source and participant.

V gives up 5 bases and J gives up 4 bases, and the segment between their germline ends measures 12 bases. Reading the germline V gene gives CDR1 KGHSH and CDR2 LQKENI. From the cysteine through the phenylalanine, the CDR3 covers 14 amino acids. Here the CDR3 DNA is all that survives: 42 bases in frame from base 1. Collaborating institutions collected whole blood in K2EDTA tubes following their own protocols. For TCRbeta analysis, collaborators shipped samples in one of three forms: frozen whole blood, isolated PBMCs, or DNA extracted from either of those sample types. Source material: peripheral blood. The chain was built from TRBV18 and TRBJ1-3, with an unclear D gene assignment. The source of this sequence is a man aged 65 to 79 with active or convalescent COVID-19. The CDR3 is CASSDLALGNTIYF. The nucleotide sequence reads TGTGCCAGCTCAGACTTGGCTCTCGGAAACACCATATATTTT.